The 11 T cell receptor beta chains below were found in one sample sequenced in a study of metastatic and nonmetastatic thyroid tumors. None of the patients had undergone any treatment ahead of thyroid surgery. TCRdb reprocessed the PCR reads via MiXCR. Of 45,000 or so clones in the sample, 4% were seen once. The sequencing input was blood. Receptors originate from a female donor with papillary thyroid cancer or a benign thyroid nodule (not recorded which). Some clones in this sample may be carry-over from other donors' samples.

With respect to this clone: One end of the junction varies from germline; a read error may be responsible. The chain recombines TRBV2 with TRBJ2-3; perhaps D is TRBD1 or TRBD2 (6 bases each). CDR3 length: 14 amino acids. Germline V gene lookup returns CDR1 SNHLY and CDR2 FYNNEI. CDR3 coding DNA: TGTGCCAGCAGTGTCAGGGGAGGAGCAGATACGCGGTATTTT. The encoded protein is CASSVRGGADTRYF.

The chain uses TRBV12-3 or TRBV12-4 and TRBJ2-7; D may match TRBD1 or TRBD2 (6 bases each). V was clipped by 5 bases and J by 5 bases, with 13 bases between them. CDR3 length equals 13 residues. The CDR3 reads CASSRGEANEQYF. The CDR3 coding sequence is TGTGCCAGCAGTAGGGGGGAGGCGAACGAGCAGTACTTC.

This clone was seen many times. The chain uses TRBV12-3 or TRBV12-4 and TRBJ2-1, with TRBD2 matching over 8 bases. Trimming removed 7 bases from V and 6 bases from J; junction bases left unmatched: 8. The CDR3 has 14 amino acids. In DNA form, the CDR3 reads TGTGCCAGCACCCCTTGGGGACTAGTCAATGAGCAGTTCTTC. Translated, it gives CASTPWGLVNEQFF.

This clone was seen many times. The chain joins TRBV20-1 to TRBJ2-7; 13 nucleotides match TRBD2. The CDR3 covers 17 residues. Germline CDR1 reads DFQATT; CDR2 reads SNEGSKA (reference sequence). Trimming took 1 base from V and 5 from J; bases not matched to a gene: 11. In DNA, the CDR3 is TGCAGTGCTAGAGGCGGTCTACTAGCGGGAGGGCCCGACGAGCAGTACTTC. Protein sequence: CSARGGLLAGGPDEQYF.

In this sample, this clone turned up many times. CDR3 in DNA: TGTGCCAGCAGTTTATCGGGCGGGAGCGGTGGTGAGCAGTTCTTC. Translated, it gives CASSLSGGSGGEQFF. J is TRBJ2-1 and V is TRBV27; the match to TRBD2 covers 7 bases. V lost 0 bases and J lost 9; bases outside the gene matches: 8. Germline CDR1 reads MNHEY; CDR2 reads SMNVEV (reference sequence). The CDR3 consists of 15 residues.

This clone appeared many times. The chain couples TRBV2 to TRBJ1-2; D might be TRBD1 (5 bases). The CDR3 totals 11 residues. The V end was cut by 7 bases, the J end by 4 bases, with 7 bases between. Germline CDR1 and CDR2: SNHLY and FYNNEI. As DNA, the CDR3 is TGTGCCAGCATAGACAGCTATGGCTACACCTTC. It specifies CASIDSYGYTF.

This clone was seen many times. The chain's CDR3 is CASSYQPGQPQHF. The CDR3 DNA sequence: TGTGCCAGCAGCTATCAGCCGGGACAGCCCCAGCATTTT. The V call is TRBV7-3, the J call TRBJ1-5; D uncertain. V was shortened by 4 bases and J by 7 bases, with 11 bases between the two germline ends. This CDR3 contains 13 residues. The germline V gene has CDR1 SGHTA and CDR2 FQGTGA.

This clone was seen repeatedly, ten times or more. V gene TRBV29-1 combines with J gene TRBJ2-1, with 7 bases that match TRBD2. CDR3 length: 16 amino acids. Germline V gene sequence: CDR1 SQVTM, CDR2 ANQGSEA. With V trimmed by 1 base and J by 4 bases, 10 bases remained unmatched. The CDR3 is CSVEGRAGYDYNEQFF. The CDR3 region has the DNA TGCAGCGTTGAAGGTCGAGCGGGGTACGATTACAATGAGCAGTTCTTC.

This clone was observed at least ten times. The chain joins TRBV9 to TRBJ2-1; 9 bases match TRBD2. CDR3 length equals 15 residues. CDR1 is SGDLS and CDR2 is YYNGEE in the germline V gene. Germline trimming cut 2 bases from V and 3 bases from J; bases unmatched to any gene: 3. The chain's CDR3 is CASSVTSGDYNEQFF. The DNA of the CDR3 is TGTGCCAGCAGCGTGACTAGCGGAGACTACAATGAGCAGTTCTTC.

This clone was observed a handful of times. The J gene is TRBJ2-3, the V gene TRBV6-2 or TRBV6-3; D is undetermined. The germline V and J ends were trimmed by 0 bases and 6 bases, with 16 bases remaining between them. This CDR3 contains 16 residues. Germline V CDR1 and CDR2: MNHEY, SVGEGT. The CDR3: CASSYSFEDLEDTQYF. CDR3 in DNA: TGTGCCAGCAGTTACTCGTTCGAGGATTTGGAGGATACGCAGTATTTT.

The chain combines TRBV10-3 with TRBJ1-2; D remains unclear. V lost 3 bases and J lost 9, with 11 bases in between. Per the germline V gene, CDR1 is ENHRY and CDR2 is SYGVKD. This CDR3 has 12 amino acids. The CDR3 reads CAISETAICYTF. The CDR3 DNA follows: TGTGCCATCAGTGAAACGGCGATTTGCTACACCTTC.